What follows are 18 T cell receptor beta chains derived from one specimen sequenced in a study of metastatic and nonmetastatic thyroid tumors. The entire patient cohort was treatment-naive prior to thyroid surgery. TCRdb re-called clones from the PCR reads using MiXCR. The sample has approximately 8,000 clones, about a quarter seen once. Sequencing used adjacent normal tissue. The source is a female donor with papillary thyroid cancer or a benign thyroid nodule (not recorded which). Some clones in this sample may be carry-over from other donors' samples.

By its share, this clone is medium-sized. This sequence joins TRBV6-5 and TRBJ2-7; D gene uncertain. The CDR3 loop spans 15 amino acids. V was cut by 0 bases and J by 4 bases, with 13 bases left in between. The germline V gene encodes CDR1 MNHEY and CDR2 SVGAGI. CDR3 loop: CASSYSPLRSYEQYF. CDR3 in DNA: TGTGCCAGCAGTTACTCACCCCTGAGATCGTACGAGCAGTACTTC.

As concerns this clone: At one end the junction does not follow the germline gene, possibly because of a read error. The J gene is TRBJ1-2, the V gene TRBV6-2 or TRBV6-3; 7 nucleotides line up with TRBD1. The CDR3 has 13 amino acids. Germline CDR1 MNHEY, CDR2 SVGEGT. The CDR3 DNA reads as TGTGCCAGCAGTTACGGGACAGCCTATGACTACACCTTC. It translates to CASSYGTAYDYTF.

This clone was counted between two and nine times. The V and J genes are TRBV28 and TRBJ1-6; no reliable D call. Germline V CDR1 and CDR2: MDHEN, SYDVKM. The CDR3 consists of 16 residues. V gave up 4 bases and J gave up 6 bases, with 16 bases separating them. The CDR3 loop is CASSSPAITANSPLHF. CDR3 nucleotide sequence: TGTGCCAGCAGTTCCCCCGCTATTACGGCTAATTCACCCCTCCACTTT.

Judged by abundance, this clone is medium-sized. The V and J genes are TRBV7-2 and TRBJ2-3, with 8 nucleotides matching TRBD2. Per germline, CDR1 SGHTA and CDR2 FQGNSA. The J segment lost 4 bases and the V segment lost 1 base, leaving 10 bases of the junction unmatched. The CDR3 contains 17 residues. The DNA of the CDR3 is TGTGCCAGCAGCTTAGGAGGTCGGGGGGGCGCAGCAGATACGCAGTATTTT. It encodes CASSLGGRGGAADTQYF.

This clone appeared a few times. This chain joins TRBV12-5 and TRBJ1-2; D possibly corresponds to TRBD1 (5 bases). The CDR3 runs 14 residues. V lost 0 bases and J 5 bases, leaving 10 bases between the germline ends. Germline V CDR1 and CDR2: LGHNT, FRNRAP. CDR3 coding DNA: TGTGCTAGTGGTTTGGTACCAGGACAATATGGCTACACCTTC. It is translated as CASGLVPGQYGYTF.

In this sample, this clone turned up a few times. This rearrangement joins TRBV6-1 to TRBJ1-5; TRBD1 is a possible D gene (5 bases). The V end lost 8 bases, the J end lost 7 bases, and 12 bases lay between the germline ends. Germline V gives CDR1 MNHNS, CDR2 SASEGT. The length of the CDR3 is 12 residues. CDR3 coding DNA: TGTGCCAGCCACAGCGGGGGGCAGCCCCAGCATTTT. This encodes CASHSGGQPQHF.

The chain couples TRBV5-1 to TRBJ2-5, with TRBD1 matching over 8 bases. Germline CDR1 is SGHRS and CDR2 is YFSETQ. V lost 0 bases to trimming and J lost 4 bases; unmatched junction nucleotides: 2. This CDR3 has 14 residues. CDR3 amino acids: CASSLATGAETQYF. CDR3 in DNA: TGCGCCAGCAGCTTGGCGACAGGGGCAGAGACCCAGTACTTC.

The CDR3 sequence is CASSFGTLSGNTIYF. The DNA for the CDR3 is TGTGCCAGCAGCTTTGGGACGCTTTCTGGAAACACCATATATTTT. This chain uses TRBV11-2 with TRBJ1-3; tentatively, D is TRBD1 (5 bases). CDR1 is SGHAT and CDR2 is FQNNGV in the germline V gene. This CDR3 contains 15 residues. Trimming shortened V by 3 bases and J by 1 base, and 10 bases separated the two germline ends.

V and J are TRBV4-2 and TRBJ1-2; no clear D gene. Trimming pared 0 bases from V and 0 bases from J, leaving 11 bases between. There are 16 residues in the CDR3. Germline V gene sequence: CDR1 LGHNA, CDR2 YNFKEQ. The chain's CDR3 is CASSQESYTANYGYTF. The CDR3, as DNA: TGTGCCAGCAGCCAAGAGTCTTACACAGCTAACTATGGCTACACCTTC.

Many counts were recorded for this clone. The chain joins TRBV7-2 to TRBJ2-3; 12 bases are a match to TRBD2. J lost 0 bases, V lost 1 base, and 5 bases had no gene match. This CDR3 has 18 residues. The germline CDR1 and CDR2 sequences are SGHTA and FQGNSA. The CDR3 DNA reads TGTGCCAGCAGCTTAGGGCTAGCGGGAGGGCGGAGCACAGATACGCAGTATTTT. Translated, it gives CASSLGLAGGRSTDTQYF.

This clone was seen only a few times. The CDR3 reads CAWRDDRVPYGYTF. The CDR3 nucleotides read TGTGCCTGGAGGGATGACAGGGTCCCCTATGGCTACACCTTC. This chain joins TRBV30 and TRBJ1-2; the match to TRBD1 covers 7 bases. Germline V gene data show CDR1 as GTSNPN and CDR2 as SVGIG (reference sequence). The CDR3 runs 14 residues. With V trimmed by 3 bases and J by 4 bases, 8 bases remained unmatched.

V usage is TRBV11-2 and J usage is TRBJ1-2, with 9 bases matching TRBD1. V trimming: 1 base; J trimming: 1 base; junction bases outside the gene matches: 4. The germline gives CDR1 SGHAT, CDR2 FQNNGV. The CDR3 covers 16 residues. The CDR3 DNA follows: TGTGCCAGCAGCTTAGTGGGGACAGGGAATAACTATGGCTACACCTTC. Translation: CASSLVGTGNNYGYTF. The variable domain in full, completed from reference TRBV11-2 and TRBJ1-2, reads EAGVAQSPRYKIIEKRQSVAFWCNPISGHATLYWYQQILGQGPKLLIQFQNNGVVDDSQLPKDRFSAERLKGVDSTLKIQPAKLEDSAVYLCASSLVGTGNNYGYTFGSGTRLTVV.

Sample share makes this clone medium-sized. V and J are TRBV4-2 and TRBJ2-1; 8 bases agree with TRBD2. CDR1 and CDR2 from the germline V gene are LGHNA and YNFKEQ. The CDR3 has 17 residues. V shed 3 bases and J 6 bases; nucleotides not matched to a gene: 13. CDR3 nucleotides: TGTGCCAGCAGCCACCGAGGGCGGGGGGCGCCTCGCAATGAGCAGTTCTTC. Protein sequence: CASSHRGRGAPRNEQFF.

This clone was seen a handful of times. The chain combines TRBV4-2 with TRBJ1-3; D perhaps matches TRBD1 (5 bases). CDR3 size: 13 residues. The germline V gene has CDR1 LGHNA and CDR2 YNFKEQ. V was shortened by 8 bases and J by 2 bases, with 10 bases between the two germline ends. The CDR3 region is CASGGEAGNTIYF. The DNA for the CDR3 is TGTGCCAGCGGGGGTGAGGCTGGAAACACCATATATTTT.

The V and J genes are TRBV6-2 or TRBV6-3 and TRBJ2-7; 7 positions match TRBD2. Germline V gene sequence: CDR1 MNHEY, CDR2 SVGEGT. V shed 0 bases and J 6 bases; nucleotides not matched to a gene: 8. The CDR3 length is 15 residues. CDR3 in amino acids: CASSYSRNGRSEQYF. CDR3 bases: TGTGCCAGCAGTTACTCTAGGAACGGGAGGTCCGAGCAGTACTTC.

This clone is categorized as medium-sized (0.01 to 0.1%). The chain combines TRBV27 with TRBJ2-3; 11 nucleotides line up with TRBD2. Germline CDR1 reads MNHEY; CDR2 reads SMNVEV (reference sequence). The CDR3 runs 17 residues. Losses at the gene ends were 5 bases for V and 1 base for J; bases not matched to a gene: 8. The chain's CDR3 is CASSLIPGLAGTDTQYF. The DNA of the CDR3 is TGTGCCAGCAGTCTCATCCCGGGACTAGCGGGCACAGATACGCAGTATTTT.

This clone was observed a handful of times. The chain uses TRBV2 and TRBJ1-1; D is perhaps TRBD1 (6 bases). This CDR3 contains 12 residues. Germline CDR1 SNHLY, CDR2 FYNNEI. The germline V and J ends were trimmed by 8 bases and 10 bases, with 17 bases remaining between them. The CDR3 loop reads CASLSGALGAFF. The CDR3 DNA sequence: TGTGCCAGCTTGTCAGGGGCCCTGGGAGCTTTCTTT. Combining the CDR3 with reference TRBV2 and TRBJ1-1 gives the whole variable domain EPEVTQTPSHQVTQMGQEVILRCVPISNHLYFYWYRQILGQKVEFLVSFYNNEISEKSEIFDDQFSVERPDGSNFTLKIRSTKLEDSAMYFCASLSGALGAFFGQGTRLTVV.

This clone qualifies as medium-sized. The V gene is TRBV11-2, the J gene TRBJ2-1; D is undetermined. CDR1 and CDR2 from the germline V gene are SGHAT and FQNNGV. Trimming removed 2 bases from V and 3 bases from J, with 8 bases in between. The CDR3 runs 14 residues. CDR3 sequence: CASSLISDYNEQFF. The CDR3 DNA reads as TGTGCCAGCAGCTTAATTTCCGACTACAATGAGCAGTTCTTC.